This paragraph reports one T cell receptor beta chain. Its antigen remains unidentified. TCRdb's table, derived via immunoSEQ multiplex PCR, lists solely in-frame clones and lacks some. The sample records tens of thousands of clones, over 75% being singletons. The sample comes from a study of T cell responses to AZD1222 COVID-19 vaccine. Trimming left V 2 bases short and J 6 bases short, with 18 bases between. This CDR3 comprises 16 residues. Germline values: CDR1 SGHKS, CDR2 YYEKEE (reference sequence). Overall study findings and caveats: Close to half of spike-specific TCRs reportedly recognize unmutated variant regions. White British donors predominated, females outnumbered males, and clonal diversity was possibly underestimated.

This chain connects TRBV5-5 to TRBJ1-5, with D maybe TRBD1 (5 bases). The sequences come from peripheral blood, collected 28 days after the second AZD1222 dose. The sequence came from an adult who received the AZD1222 COVID-19 vaccine. The chain's CDR3 is CASSLLTGGGGQPQHF. The DNA for the CDR3 is TGTGCCAGCAGCTTACTTACCGGCGGCGGGGGTCAGCCCCAGCATTTT.